The present entry profiles one TCR beta chain with its context. The antigen is not known. Other DNA variants within this sample encode the same CDR3. CDR3 length: 15 amino acids. Trimming shortened V by 1 base and J by 2 bases, and 8 bases separated the two germline ends. CDR1 MGHRA and CDR2 YSYEKL come from the germline V gene. The sample originates from a study of shared clonotypes between healthy human individuals. Study-wide results and caveats: Expectations were that clonotype sharing among donors would be affected by sequencing depth. Generation of non-shared clonotypes was less probable than generation of clonotypes shared by all four donors. Generally, naive subsets (rather than memory subsets) showed larger estimated richness.

The data were produced by immunoSEQ multiplex PCR, yet TCRdb's version contains in-frame clones alone and is incomplete. The repertoire holds about 2.3 million clones, with 80% to 95% as singletons. Donors had no recently reported acute infections or vaccinations and were HIV-negative. The sequencing input was naive CD4+ T cells from PBMCs. Subset meaning: CD45RA+ positively selected. This sequence was found in a man aged 18 to 35 in good health. Some clones in this sample may be carry-over from other donors' samples. The V gene is TRBV4-1, the J gene TRBJ2-2, with D unclear. CDR3 sequence: CASSQGGPNTGELFF. For the CDR3, the DNA is TGCGCCAGCAGCCAAGGAGGCCCCAACACCGGGGAGCTGTTTTTT.